This TCR beta chain was obtained from a study of PD-1 blockade in classical Hodgkin lymphoma. The count of this clone is one. Germline V CDR1 and CDR2: SNHLY, FYNNEI. The CDR3 is 15 residues long. The V segment lost 2 bases and the J segment 7 bases; nucleotides outside the gene matches: 6. Time point denoted: cycle 4 day 1 (C4D1), after more than five weeks of nivolumab. Every patient was affected by relapse after autologous stem cell transplantation, while exposure to brentuximab vedotin was not uniform. Generated by immunoSEQ multiplex PCR, the TCRdb table keeps only in-frame clones and is missing some. The sample yields 23,000 or so clones, around 74% seen once.

This chain joins TRBV2 and TRBJ2-1; 9 bases match TRBD2. This specimen consisted of peripheral blood mononuclear cells (PBMCs), obtained before the fourth cycle of nivolumab. The sequence was collected from a human donor with classical Hodgkin lymphoma. CDR3 DNA sequence: TGTGCCAGCAGTGAATTACCGGGACTAGCTAATGAGCAGTTCTTC. It specifies CASSELPGLANEQFF.